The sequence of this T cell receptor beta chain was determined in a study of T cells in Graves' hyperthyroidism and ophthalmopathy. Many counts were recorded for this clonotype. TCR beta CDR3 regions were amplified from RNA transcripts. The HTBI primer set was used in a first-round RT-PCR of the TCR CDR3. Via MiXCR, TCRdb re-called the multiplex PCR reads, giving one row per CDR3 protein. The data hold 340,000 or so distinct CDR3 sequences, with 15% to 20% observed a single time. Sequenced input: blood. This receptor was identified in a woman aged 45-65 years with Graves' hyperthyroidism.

The CDR3 DNA reads as TGTGCCAGCAGTGAACAGGGAATGGGCACAGATACGCAGTATTTT. Protein sequence: CASSEQGMGTDTQYF. The chain combines TRBV2 with TRBJ2-3, with a tentative D call TRBD1 (5 bases). With 2 bases removed from V and 1 base from J, the gap between germline ends came to 10 bases. The germline V gene has CDR1 SNHLY and CDR2 FYNNEI. CDR3 size: 15 residues. The full variable domain, its missing parts supplied by reference TRBV2 and TRBJ2-3, is EPEVTQTPSHQVTQMGQEVILRCVPISNHLYFYWYRQILGQKVEFLVSFYNNEISEKSEIFDDQFSVERPDGSNFTLKIRSTKLEDSAMYFCASSEQGMGTDTQYFGPGTRLTVL.